This T cell receptor beta chain comes out of a study of neurological immune-mediated disorders. Germline loops: CDR1 MNHEY, CDR2 SVGEGT. The CDR3 is 15 residues long. Trimming removed 0 bases from V and 4 bases from J, with 12 bases in between. The table lists this clonotype with many counts. TCRdb re-called the 5' RACE reads through MiXCR, storing one row per CDR3 protein. The data hold more than 15,000 distinct CDR3 sequences, with 2% to 3% observed a single time. Sequencing was carried out using PBMCs. The TCR sequence derives from a woman younger than 35 with multiple sclerosis. The V gene is TRBV6-2 or TRBV6-3, the J gene TRBJ1-2; D is undetermined. The CDR3 sequence: CASSYSRALGYGYTF. Written as DNA, the CDR3 is TGTGCCAGCAGTTACTCGCGGGCTCTTGGCTATGGCTACACCTTC.